The 14 T cell receptor beta chains given below trace back to one sample, sequenced in a study of naive and memory T cell subsets. An equimolar mix of two oligonucleotides served as the beta constant-region primer for TRBC1 and TRBC2. TCRdb ran MiXCR on the UMI-ligation and nested PCR reads and lists one entry per CDR3 protein. There are 130,000 to 150,000 distinct CDR3 sequences in the sample; over 15% occur only once, and roughly 0.14% lies in the top ten. Sequencing was carried out using naive CD4+ T cells from blood. The receptors originated from a human donor in good health.

This clonotype was counted a few times. This chain uses TRBV12-3 or TRBV12-4 with TRBJ2-2; no definite D call. The CDR3 has 13 residues. V was cut by 6 bases and J by 5 bases, with 10 bases left in between. The CDR3 DNA follows: TGTGCCAGCAGGGGTCAGCGTACCGGGGAGCTGTTTTTT. Protein product: CASRGQRTGELFF.

V usage is TRBV6-5 and J usage is TRBJ1-3; no reliable D call. Looked up from germline, CDR1 is MNHEY and CDR2 is SVGAGI. The CDR3 consists of 17 residues. V was cut by 0 bases and J by 2 bases, with 14 bases left in between. This CDR3 is CASSYSGSERAGNTIYF. CDR3 sequence (DNA): TGTGCCAGCAGTTACTCGGGCTCAGAGAGGGCTGGAAACACCATATATTTT.

Many counts were recorded for this clonotype. This chain connects TRBV9 to TRBJ2-5; D is undetermined. Trimming left V 0 bases short and J 5 bases short, with 14 bases between. Germline assignment: CDR1 SGDLS and CDR2 YYNGEE. The CDR3 sequence is 15 residues long. This CDR3 reads CASSVATSRTETQYF. CDR3 DNA: TGTGCCAGCAGCGTAGCCACCAGCCGTACGGAGACCCAGTACTTC.

This clonotype came up a few times. The V and J genes are TRBV28 and TRBJ2-7, with TRBD2 identical over 11 bases. The CDR3 runs to 14 residues. CDR1 is MDHEN and CDR2 is SYDVKM in the germline V gene. J lost 7 bases, V lost 5 bases, and 7 bases had no gene match. Here the CDR3 DNA reads TGTGCCAGCAGTCATCTAGCGGGAGGATGGGAGCAGTACTTC. Translating gives CASSHLAGGWEQYF.

The chain carries TRBV20-1 and TRBJ1-4; D possibly corresponds to TRBD1 (5 bases). The CDR3 spans 16 residues. Germline CDR1 is DFQATT and CDR2 is SNEGSKA (reference sequence). V was trimmed by 3 bases and J by 0 bases, leaving 14 bases between them. The CDR3 loop is CSASGFGGATNEKLFF. As DNA, the CDR3 is TGCAGTGCTAGTGGCTTCGGGGGAGCAACTAATGAAAAACTGTTTTTT.

This clonotype was recorded a few times. The chain couples TRBV27 to TRBJ1-6; 11 positions agree with TRBD1. The CDR3 consists of 15 residues. The germline V gene encodes CDR1 MNHEY and CDR2 SMNVEV (reference sequence). V lost 3 bases and J lost 10; bases outside the gene matches: 5. Here the CDR3 reads CASSFGQGAGSPLHF. The DNA of the CDR3 is TGTGCCAGCAGTTTCGGACAGGGGGCTGGATCACCCCTCCACTTT.

This clonotype has only a few counts. The rearrangement joins TRBV24-1 to TRBJ2-5; possible D gene TRBD2, 6 bases. The CDR3 sequence is 14 residues long. CDR1 KGHDR and CDR2 SFDVKD come from the germline V gene. In DNA form, the CDR3 reads TGTGCTCCCGGGGAGCGCGGGGAACAAGAGACCCAGTACTTC. Protein: CAPGERGEQETQYF.

In this sample, this clonotype turned up a few times. The rearrangement links TRBV4-1 to TRBJ1-5; the match to TRBD1 covers 8 bases. Germline assignment: CDR1 MGHRA and CDR2 YSYEKL. V shed 0 bases and J 4 bases; nucleotides not matched to a gene: 5. The CDR3 has 16 amino acids. The CDR3 loop is CASSQDPGTGNQPQHF. DNA for the CDR3: TGCGCCAGCAGCCAAGATCCGGGGACAGGAAATCAGCCCCAGCATTTT.

The chain has TRBV19 and TRBJ1-1, with 8 bases fitting TRBD1. CDR3 size: 14 residues. CDR1 is LNHDA and CDR2 is SQIVND in the germline V gene (reference sequence). The trim removed 10 bases at V and 3 bases at J, leaving 10 bases unmatched. DNA of the CDR3: TGTGCCACCCGACAGGGGAGAGAAGACACTGAAGCTTTCTTT. This translates into CATRQGREDTEAFF.

There are a few counts of this clonotype. This chain joins TRBV12-3 or TRBV12-4 and TRBJ2-3; 8 positions match TRBD2. This CDR3 comprises 14 residues. V lost 2 bases to trimming and J lost 5 bases; unmatched junction nucleotides: 3. Here the CDR3 DNA reads TGTGCCAGCAGTTTAAGTAGCGGGATAGATACGCAGTATTTT. This encodes CASSLSSGIDTQYF.

This clonotype was recorded a few times. J is TRBJ2-7 and V is TRBV5-1; 8 bases map to TRBD2. Germline V gene data show CDR1 as SGHRS and CDR2 as YFSETQ. This CDR3 has 16 residues. The V gene end was trimmed by 4 bases and the J gene end by 6 bases; junction bases not matched to a gene: 15. The CDR3, as DNA: TGCGCCAGCAGCCCTGGGGGACTAGGACGGCCTGTCGAGCAGTACTTC. As protein: CASSPGGLGRPVEQYF.

This clonotype was found a few times. The rearrangement uses TRBV11-3 and TRBJ2-1; 10 positions agree with TRBD2. V lost 8 bases and J lost 6; bases outside the gene matches: 7. Germline V lookup: CDR1 SGHNT, CDR2 YENEEA. The CDR3 length is 14 residues. The CDR3 nucleotides are TGTGCCAGCGGGAGCGGGAGGGCCAGCAATGAGCAGTTCTTC. The encoded protein is CASGSGRASNEQFF.

The table lists this clonotype with a few counts. The chain recombines TRBV7-8 with TRBJ2-2; TRBD2 aligns across 8 bases. The CDR3 is made up of 18 amino acids. With V trimmed by 5 bases and J by 2 bases, 13 bases remained unmatched. Germline loops: CDR1 SGHVS, CDR2 FQNEAQ. This chain's CDR3 is CASSVRLAQHRNTGELFF. CDR3 in DNA: TGTGCCAGCAGCGTAAGACTAGCGCAACATAGAAACACCGGGGAGCTGTTTTTT. Looking up the rest from reference TRBV7-8 and TRBJ2-2 gives the full variable domain: GAGVSQSPRYKVAKRGQDVALRCDPISGHVSLFWYQQALGQGPEFLTYFQNEAQLDKSGLPSDRFFAERPEGSVSTLKIQRTQQEDSAVYLCASSVRLAQHRNTGELFFGEGSRLTVL.

The rearrangement links TRBV5-1 to TRBJ2-1; 8 nucleotides line up with TRBD2. The CDR3 has 15 amino acids. Germline CDR1 SGHRS, CDR2 YFSETQ. With V trimmed by 5 bases and J by 6 bases, 10 bases remained unmatched. The CDR3 bases are TGCGCCAGCAGTTGGGCCAGCGGGAGCGGCAATGAGCAGTTCTTC. This encodes CASSWASGSGNEQFF.